This T cell receptor (beta chain) was sequenced for a study of T cell changes during pregnancy in multiple sclerosis. Germline V lookup: CDR1 MRHNA, CDR2 SNTAGT. Between the trimmed V and J ends, which lost 2 bases and 0 bases, there was a span of 6 bases. This CDR3 spans 14 amino acids. Profiling relied on immunoSEQ multiplex PCR, and the TCRdb table lists in-frame clones only, not all of them. The top ten clones hold about 4.5% of a sample with 90,000 to 100,000 clones, 90% to 95% of them seen once. This TCR was recovered from a female donor with multiple sclerosis, enrolled in a pregnancy study. The starting material was peripheral blood, obtained in the first trimester of pregnancy. This chain joins TRBV6-4 and TRBJ2-3; maybe TRBD1 (5 bases). The CDR3, as DNA: TGTGCCAGCAGTGACAGGGGAAGCACAGATACGCAGTATTTT. Translation gives CASSDRGSTDTQYF.